This T cell receptor (beta chain) came from a study of CD8+CD57+ T cells in acquired aplastic anemia. Study as a whole: When averaged, DNA from sorted CD4+ and CD8+ cells came to approximately 3.2 ug.

This clonotype has more than one count but fewer than ten. A much larger clone lies a single base off, so this may be a read error. The template used for profiling TCR beta VDJ and CDR3 was genomic DNA. Using its own MiXCR run on the reads, TCRdb lists one record per CDR3 protein. The sample yields under 500,000 distinct CDR3 sequences, roughly 34% seen once. V gave up 6 bases and J gave up 4 bases, with 6 bases separating them. In germline, CDR1 is LGHDT, CDR2 YNNKEL (reference sequence). This CDR3 is 11 amino acids long. It was patients with CD8+CD57+ cell expansion by flow cytometry who were chosen for sequencing. As a group, the patients uniformly had severe acquired aplastic anemia. Blood samples were obtained from patients who had received no prior therapy.

The V gene is TRBV3-1, the J gene TRBJ1-1; D is undetermined. Sequences were obtained from sorted CD4+, CD8+, or CD8+CD57+ T cells (not recorded which) from PBMCs. The sequence derives from a human donor with aplastic anemia. CDR3 residues: CASRFGTEAFF. CDR3 DNA: TGTGCCAGCAGGTTCGGCACTGAAGCTTTCTTT.